The clone carrying this TCR beta chain was found many times. Antigen specificity is unknown. Documented time point: pre-sensitization, week 0. Treatment denoted: therapeutic diphenylcyclopropenone sensitization with weekly scalp DPC. Total RNA was extracted from unfractionated whole blood. The data were taken from a study of human T cells and chemical hapten exposure. Study-wide findings and caveats: Alopecia affecting every donor means their immune response may not match healthy people's. No shift was seen in TCRs above 1 in 1000 frequency with DPC sensitization.

Individual cDNA molecules received unique molecular identifiers in the library. TCRdb fed the RACE reads into MiXCR, producing one record per CDR3 protein. The sample records about 380,000 distinct CDR3 sequences, 4.5% to 5.5% being singletons. The CDR3 runs to 15 residues. Per the germline V gene, CDR1 is SGDLS and CDR2 is YYNGEE. V dropped 0 bases and J dropped 1; count of bases not matched to a gene: 1. The gene calls are TRBV9 and TRBJ2-1; 7 bases line up with TRBD2. This specimen consisted of whole blood, obtained in connection with sensitization to the hapten diphenylcyclopropenone (DPC). This clonotype originated in a woman aged 50 to 65 with alopecia areata. Some clones in this sample may be carry-over from other donors' samples. This CDR3 reads CASSVAGGSYNEQFF. The DNA of the CDR3 is TGTGCCAGCAGCGTAGCGGGGGGTTCCTACAATGAGCAGTTCTTC.